What follows describes a single T cell receptor beta chain. Sequencing used immunoSEQ multiplex PCR; TCRdb keeps in-frame clones, though not all of them. Of roughly 120,000 clones in the sample, about 95% were seen once. The data stem from a study of control samples from healthy donors and cancer patients. This sequence originates from a man aged 30 to 45 in good health. Material for sequencing was blood.

This chain's CDR3 is CASSYAGRTMEQYF. DNA of the CDR3: TGTGCCAGCAGTTACGCCGGACGGACTATGGAGCAGTACTTC. The chain carries TRBV6-2 or TRBV6-3 and TRBJ2-7; D might be TRBD2 (6 bases). The CDR3 extends over 14 amino acids. Trimming cost V 2 bases and J 7 bases, with 15 bases left between them. Per germline, CDR1 MNHEY and CDR2 SVGEGT.